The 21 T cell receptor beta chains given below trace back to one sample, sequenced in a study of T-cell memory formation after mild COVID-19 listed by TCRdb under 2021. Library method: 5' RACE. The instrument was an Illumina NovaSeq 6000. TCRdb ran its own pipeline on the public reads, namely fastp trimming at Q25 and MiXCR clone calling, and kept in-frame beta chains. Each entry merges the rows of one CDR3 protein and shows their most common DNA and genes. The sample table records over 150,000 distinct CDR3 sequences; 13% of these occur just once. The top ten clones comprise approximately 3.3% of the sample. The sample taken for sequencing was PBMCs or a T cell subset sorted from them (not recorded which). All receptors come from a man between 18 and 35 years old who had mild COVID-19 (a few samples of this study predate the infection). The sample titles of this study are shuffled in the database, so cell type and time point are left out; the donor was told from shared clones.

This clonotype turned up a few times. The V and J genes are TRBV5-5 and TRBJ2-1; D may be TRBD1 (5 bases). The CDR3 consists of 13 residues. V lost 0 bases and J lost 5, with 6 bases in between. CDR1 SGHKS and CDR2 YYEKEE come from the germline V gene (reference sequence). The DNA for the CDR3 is TGTGCCAGCAGCTTGGCAGGGAACAATGAGCAGTTCTTC. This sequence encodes CASSLAGNNEQFF. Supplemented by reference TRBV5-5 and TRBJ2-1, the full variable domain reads DAGVTQSPTHLIKTRGQQVTLRCSPISGHKSVSWYQQVLGQGPQFIFQYYEKEERGRGNFPDRFSARQFPNYSSELNVNALLLGDSALYLCASSLAGNNEQFFGPGTRLTVL.

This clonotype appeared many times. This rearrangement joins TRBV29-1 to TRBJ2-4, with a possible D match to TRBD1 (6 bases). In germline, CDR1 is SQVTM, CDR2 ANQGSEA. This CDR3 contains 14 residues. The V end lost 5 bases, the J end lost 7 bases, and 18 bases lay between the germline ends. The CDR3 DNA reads TGCAGCGTTTGGGGCTACAGGGACGGGAACATTCAGTACTTC. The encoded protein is CSVWGYRDGNIQYF.

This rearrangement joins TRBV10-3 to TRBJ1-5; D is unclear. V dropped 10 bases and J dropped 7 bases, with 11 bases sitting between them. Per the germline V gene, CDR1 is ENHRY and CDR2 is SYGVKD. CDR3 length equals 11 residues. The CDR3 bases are TGTGCCACCTCGTCAGGACAGCCCCAGCATTTT. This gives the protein CATSSGQPQHF.

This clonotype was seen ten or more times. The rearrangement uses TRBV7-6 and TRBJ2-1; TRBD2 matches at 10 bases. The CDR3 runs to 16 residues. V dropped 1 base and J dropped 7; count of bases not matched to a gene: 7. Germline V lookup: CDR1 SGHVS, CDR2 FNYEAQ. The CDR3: CASSLGASGGHNEQFF. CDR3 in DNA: TGTGCCAGCAGCTTAGGGGCTAGCGGGGGCCATAATGAGCAGTTCTTC.

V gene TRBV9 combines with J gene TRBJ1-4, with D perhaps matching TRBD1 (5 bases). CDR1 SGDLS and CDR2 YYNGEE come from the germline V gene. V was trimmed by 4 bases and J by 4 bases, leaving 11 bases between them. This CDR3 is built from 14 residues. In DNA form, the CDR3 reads TGTGCCAGCAGCTTCCGGGACGGTAATGAAAAACTGTTTTTT. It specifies CASSFRDGNEKLFF.

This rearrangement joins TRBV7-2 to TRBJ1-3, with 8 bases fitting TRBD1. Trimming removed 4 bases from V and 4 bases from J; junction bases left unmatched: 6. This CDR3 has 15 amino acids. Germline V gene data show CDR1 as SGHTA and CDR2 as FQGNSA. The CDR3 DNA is TGTGCCAGCAGCTCCCAGACAGGGGAGGGAAACACCATATATTTT. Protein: CASSSQTGEGNTIYF. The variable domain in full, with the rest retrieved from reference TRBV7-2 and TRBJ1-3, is GAGVSQSPSNKVTEKGKDVELRCDPISGHTALYWYRQSLGQGLEFLIYFQGNSAPDKSGLPSDRFSAERTGGSVSTLTIQRTQQEDSAVYLCASSSQTGEGNTIYFGEGSWLTVV.

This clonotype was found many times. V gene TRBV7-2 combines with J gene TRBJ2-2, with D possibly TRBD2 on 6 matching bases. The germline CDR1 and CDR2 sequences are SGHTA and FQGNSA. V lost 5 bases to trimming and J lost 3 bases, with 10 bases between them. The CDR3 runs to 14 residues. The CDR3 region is CASSNRRDTGELFF. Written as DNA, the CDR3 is TGTGCCAGCAGCAATCGGAGGGACACCGGGGAGCTGTTTTTT.

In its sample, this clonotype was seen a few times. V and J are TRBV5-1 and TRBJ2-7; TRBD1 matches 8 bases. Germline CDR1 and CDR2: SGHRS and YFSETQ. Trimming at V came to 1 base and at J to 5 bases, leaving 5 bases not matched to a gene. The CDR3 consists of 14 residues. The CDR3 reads CASSLLQGGHEQYF. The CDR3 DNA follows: TGCGCCAGCAGCTTGCTACAGGGGGGACACGAGCAGTACTTC.

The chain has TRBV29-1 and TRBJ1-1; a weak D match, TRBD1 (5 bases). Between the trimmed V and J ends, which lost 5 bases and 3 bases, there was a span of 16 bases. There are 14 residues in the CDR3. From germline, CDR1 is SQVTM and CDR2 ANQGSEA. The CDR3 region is CSVRASSGYTEAFF. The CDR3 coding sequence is TGCAGCGTTAGGGCGTCGTCAGGGTACACTGAAGCTTTCTTT.

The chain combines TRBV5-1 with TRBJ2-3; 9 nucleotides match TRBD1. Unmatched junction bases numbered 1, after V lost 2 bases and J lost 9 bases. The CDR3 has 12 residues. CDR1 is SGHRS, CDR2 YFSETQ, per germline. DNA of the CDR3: TGCGCCAGCAGCTTCGGACAGGGGACGCAGTATTTT. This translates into CASSFGQGTQYF.

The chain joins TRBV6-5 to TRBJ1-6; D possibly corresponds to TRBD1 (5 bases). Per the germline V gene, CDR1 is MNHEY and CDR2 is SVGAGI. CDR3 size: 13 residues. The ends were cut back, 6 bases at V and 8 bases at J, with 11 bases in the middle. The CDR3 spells CASSSGRDSPLHF. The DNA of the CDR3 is TGTGCCAGCAGCTCGGGACGGGATTCACCCCTCCACTTT.

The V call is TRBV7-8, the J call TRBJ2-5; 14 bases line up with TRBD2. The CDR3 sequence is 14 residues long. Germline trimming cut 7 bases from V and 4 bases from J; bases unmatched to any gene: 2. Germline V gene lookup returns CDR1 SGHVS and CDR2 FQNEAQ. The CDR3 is CASTGLAGGETQYF. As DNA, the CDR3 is TGTGCCAGCACCGGACTAGCGGGGGGAGAGACCCAGTACTTC.

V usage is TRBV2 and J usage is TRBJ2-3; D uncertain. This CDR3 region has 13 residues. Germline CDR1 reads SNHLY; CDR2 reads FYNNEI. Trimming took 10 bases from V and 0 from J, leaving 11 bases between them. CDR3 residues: CAKSGTSTDTQYF. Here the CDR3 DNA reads TGTGCCAAATCCGGAACTAGCACAGATACGCAGTATTTT.

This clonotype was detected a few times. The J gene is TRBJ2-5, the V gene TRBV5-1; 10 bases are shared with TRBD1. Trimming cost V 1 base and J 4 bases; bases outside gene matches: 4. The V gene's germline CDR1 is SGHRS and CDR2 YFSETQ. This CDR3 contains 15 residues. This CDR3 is CASSLRDRGRETQYF. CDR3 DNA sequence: TGCGCCAGCAGCTTGAGAGACAGGGGGCGAGAGACCCAGTACTTC.

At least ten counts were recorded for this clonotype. In DNA, the CDR3 is TGTGCCAGCCACTCGAGCCGCTCTGGGGCCAACGTCCTGACTTTC. It yields the protein CASHSSRSGANVLTF. V and J are TRBV11-2 and TRBJ2-6, with unresolved D. The germline gives CDR1 SGHAT, CDR2 FQNNGV. V was trimmed by 8 bases and J by 0 bases, leaving 11 bases between them. This CDR3 comprises 15 residues.

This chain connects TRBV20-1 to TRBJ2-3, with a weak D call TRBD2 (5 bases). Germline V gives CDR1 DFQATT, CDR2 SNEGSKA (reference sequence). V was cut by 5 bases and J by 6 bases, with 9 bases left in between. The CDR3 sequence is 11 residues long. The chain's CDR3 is CSALRGDTQYF. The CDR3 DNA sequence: TGCAGTGCTCTAAGAGGGGATACGCAGTATTTT.

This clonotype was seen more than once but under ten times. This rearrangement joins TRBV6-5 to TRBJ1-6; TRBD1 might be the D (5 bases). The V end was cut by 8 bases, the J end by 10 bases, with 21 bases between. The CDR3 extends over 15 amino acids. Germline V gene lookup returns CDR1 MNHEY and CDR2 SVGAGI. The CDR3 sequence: CASGMDTTPASPLHF. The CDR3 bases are TGTGCCAGCGGGATGGACACAACACCCGCATCACCCCTCCACTTT.

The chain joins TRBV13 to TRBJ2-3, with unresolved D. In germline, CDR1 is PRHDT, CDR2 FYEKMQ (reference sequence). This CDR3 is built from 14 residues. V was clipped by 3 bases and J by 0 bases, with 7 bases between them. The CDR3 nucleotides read TGTGCCAGCAGCTTTAGGGTGAGCACAGATACGCAGTATTTT. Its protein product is CASSFRVSTDTQYF.

Here the CDR3 reads CATSRDRMAGEKLFF. Here the CDR3 DNA reads TGTGCCACCAGCAGAGACCGGATGGCCGGGGAAAAACTGTTTTTT. This rearrangement joins TRBV15 to TRBJ1-4; D is unclear. CDR3 size: 15 residues. CDR1 is LNHNV, CDR2 YYDKDF, per germline (reference sequence). V was trimmed by 0 bases and J by 8 bases, leaving 13 bases between them.

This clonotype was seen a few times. For the CDR3, the DNA is TGTGCCAGCAGTTACTCGTGGGACAGGGATTCACCCCTCCACTTT. Amino acids: CASSYSWDRDSPLHF. The chain carries TRBV6-5 and TRBJ1-6; 9 bases map to TRBD1. Germline V lookup: CDR1 MNHEY, CDR2 SVGAGI. This CDR3 contains 15 residues. Trimming cost V 0 bases and J 8 bases; bases outside gene matches: 2.

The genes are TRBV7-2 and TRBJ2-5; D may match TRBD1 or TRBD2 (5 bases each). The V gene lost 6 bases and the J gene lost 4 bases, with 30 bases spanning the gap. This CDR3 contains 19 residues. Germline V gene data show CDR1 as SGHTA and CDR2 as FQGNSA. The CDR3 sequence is CASRKEVVRDLIAPETQYF. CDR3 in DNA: TGTGCCAGCAGAAAAGAGGTCGTCCGGGACCTTATTGCCCCAGAGACCCAGTACTTC.